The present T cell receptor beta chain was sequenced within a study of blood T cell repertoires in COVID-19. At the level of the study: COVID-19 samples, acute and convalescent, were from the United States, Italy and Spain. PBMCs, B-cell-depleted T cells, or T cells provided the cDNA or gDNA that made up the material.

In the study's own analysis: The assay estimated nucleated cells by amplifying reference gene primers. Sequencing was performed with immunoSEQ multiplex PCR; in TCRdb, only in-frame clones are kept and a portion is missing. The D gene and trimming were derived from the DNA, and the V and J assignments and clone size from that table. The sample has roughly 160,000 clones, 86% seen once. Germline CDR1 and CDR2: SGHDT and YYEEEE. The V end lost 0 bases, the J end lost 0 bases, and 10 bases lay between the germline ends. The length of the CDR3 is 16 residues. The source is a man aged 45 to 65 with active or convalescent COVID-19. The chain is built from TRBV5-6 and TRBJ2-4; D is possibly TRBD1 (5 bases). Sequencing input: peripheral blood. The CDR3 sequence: CASSLGTQVAKNIQYF. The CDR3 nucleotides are TGTGCCAGCAGCTTGGGGACACAAGTAGCCAAAAACATTCAGTACTTC.